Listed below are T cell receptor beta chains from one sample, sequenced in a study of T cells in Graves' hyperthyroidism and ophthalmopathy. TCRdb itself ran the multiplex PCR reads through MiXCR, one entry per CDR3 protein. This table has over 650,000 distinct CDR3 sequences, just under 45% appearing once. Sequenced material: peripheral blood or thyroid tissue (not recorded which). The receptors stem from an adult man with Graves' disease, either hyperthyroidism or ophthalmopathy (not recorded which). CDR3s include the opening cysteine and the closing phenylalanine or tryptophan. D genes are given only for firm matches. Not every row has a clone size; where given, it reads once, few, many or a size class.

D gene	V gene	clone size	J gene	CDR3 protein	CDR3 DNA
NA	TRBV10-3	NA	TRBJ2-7	CATKGWKQLYEQYF	TGTGCCACAAAAGGGTGGAAACAACTTTACGAGCAGTACTTC
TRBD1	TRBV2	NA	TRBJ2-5	CASSFGTGYQETQYF	TGTGCCAGCAGTTTCGGGACAGGGTACCAAGAGACCCAGTACTTC
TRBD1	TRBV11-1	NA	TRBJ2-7	CASSFRDKGAGTYEQYF	TGTGCCAGCAGCTTCCGGGACAAGGGGGCAGGGACCTACGAGCAGTACTTC
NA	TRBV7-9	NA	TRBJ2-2	CASSLERGTGELFF	TGTGCCAGCAGCTTAGAGCGCGGAACCGGGGAGCTGTTTTTT
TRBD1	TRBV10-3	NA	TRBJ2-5	CAISERGLFRDRDETQYF	TGTGCCATCAGTGAAAGGGGCCTTTTCCGGGACAGGGACGAGACCCAGTACTTC
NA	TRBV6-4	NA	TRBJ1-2	CASGGTSEDGYTF	TGTGCCAGCGGGGGGACGTCTGAGGATGGCTACACCTTC
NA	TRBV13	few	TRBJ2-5	CASSFPEHQETQYF	TGTGCCAGCAGCTTCCCGGAGCATCAAGAGACCCAGTACTTC
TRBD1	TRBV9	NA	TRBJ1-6	CASSPGGGTGERNSPLHF	TGTGCCAGCAGCCCAGGGGGCGGGACAGGGGAAAGGAATTCACCCCTCCACTTT
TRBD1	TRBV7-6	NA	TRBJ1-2	CASSALRGPYGYTF	TGTGCCAGCAGCGCCCTCAGGGGGCCATATGGCTACACCTTC
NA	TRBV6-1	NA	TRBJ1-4	CASSRARADEKLFF	TGTGCCAGCTCGAGGGCTAGGGCGGATGAAAAACTGTTTTTT
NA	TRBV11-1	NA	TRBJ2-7	CASSFRVSGSYEQYF	TGTGCCAGCAGCTTCCGGGTTAGTGGGTCCTACGAGCAGTACTTC
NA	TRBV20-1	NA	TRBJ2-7	CSAPDRTYSEQYF	TGCAGTGCTCCCGATAGAACGTACTCCGAGCAGTACTTC
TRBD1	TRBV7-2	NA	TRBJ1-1	CASLSGGDAFF	TGTGCCAGTCTATCAGGGGGCGATGCTTTCTTT
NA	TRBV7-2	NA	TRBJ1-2	CASSLRTVYGYTF	TGTGCCAGCAGCCTCAGGACAGTCTATGGCTACACCTTC
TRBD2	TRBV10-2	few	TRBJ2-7	CASSLRLAGASHEQYF	TGCGCCAGCAGCCTCAGACTAGCGGGAGCATCCCACGAGCAGTACTTC
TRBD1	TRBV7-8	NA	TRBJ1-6	CACSLSGGQGISPLHF	TGTGCCTGCAGCTTAAGTGGGGGACAGGGTATCTCACCCCTCCACTTT
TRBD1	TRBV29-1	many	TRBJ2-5	CSGSTGAGQETQYF	TGCAGCGGGTCGACAGGGGCAGGACAAGAGACCCAGTACTTC
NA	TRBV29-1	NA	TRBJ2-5	CSVSTEDTLYQETQYF	TGCAGCGTCAGCACCGAGGACACCCTGTACCAAGAGACCCAGTACTTC
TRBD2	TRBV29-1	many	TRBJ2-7	CSARRLAGDYEQYF	TGCAGCGCCAGGCGACTAGCGGGAGACTACGAGCAGTACTTC
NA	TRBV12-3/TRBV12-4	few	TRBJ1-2	CASSKTGSAIYGYTF	TGTGCCAGCAGTAAGACCGGCTCCGCCATCTATGGCTACACCTTC
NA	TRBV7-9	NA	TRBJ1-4	CANSLVEGFNEKLFF	TGTGCCAACAGCTTAGTGGAGGGGTTTAATGAAAAACTGTTTTTT
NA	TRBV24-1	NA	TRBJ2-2	CATSQGELFF	TGTGCCACCAGTCAGGGGGAGCTGTTTTTT
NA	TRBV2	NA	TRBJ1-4	CASSFPSTTNEKLFF	TGTGCCAGCAGCTTTCCCAGTACAACTAATGAAAAACTGTTTTTT
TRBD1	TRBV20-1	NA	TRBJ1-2	CSARELGGQASGYTF	TGCAGTGCTAGAGAGCTGGGGGGACAGGCGTCGGGCTACACCTTC
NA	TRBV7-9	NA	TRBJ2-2	CASSTRGGVTGELFF	TGTGCCAGTAGTACAAGGGGGGGGGTCACCGGGGAGCTGTTTTTT
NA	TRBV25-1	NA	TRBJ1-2	CASRDDFRGYTF	TGTGCCAGCAGAGATGACTTCCGGGGCTACACCTTC
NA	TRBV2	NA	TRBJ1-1	CASSDLVGGNTEAFF	TGTGCCAGCAGTGATTTGGTCGGGGGAAACACTGAAGCTTTCTTT
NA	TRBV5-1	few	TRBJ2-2	CASSQTRVTGELFF	TGTGCCAGCAGCCAAACTCGCGTCACAGGGGAGCTGTTTTTT
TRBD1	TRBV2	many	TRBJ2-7	CASVTGGLYEQYF	TGTGCCAGCGTGACAGGGGGCCTCTATGAGCAGTACTTC
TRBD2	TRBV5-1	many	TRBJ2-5	CASSSRTSGTLRETQYF	TGCGCCAGCAGCTCCAGGACTAGCGGGACTTTGCGGGAGACCCAGTACTTC
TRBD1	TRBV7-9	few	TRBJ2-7	CASSSRQGARDEQYF	TGTGCCAGCAGCTCCCGACAGGGGGCGCGAGACGAGCAGTACTTC
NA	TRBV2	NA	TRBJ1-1	CASSQYTDRTEAFF	TGTGCCAGCAGCCAATATACCGACCGGACTGAAGCTTTCTTT
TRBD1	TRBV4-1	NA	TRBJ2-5	CASSQDTARTGGETQYF	TGCGCCAGCAGCCAAGATACCGCACGGACAGGCGGTGAGACCCAGTACTTC
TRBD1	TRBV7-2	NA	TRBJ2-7	CASSTGDRDYEQYF	TGTGCCAGCAGTACAGGGGACAGGGACTACGAGCAGTACTTC
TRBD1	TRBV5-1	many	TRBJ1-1	CASSTGQVTIDTEAFF	TGCGCCAGCAGCACGGGACAGGTGACGATCGACACTGAAGCTTTCTTT
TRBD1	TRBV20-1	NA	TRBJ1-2	CSARYRGRIYGYTF	TGCAGTGCTAGATACAGGGGAAGGATCTATGGCTACACCTTC
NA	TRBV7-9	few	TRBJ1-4	CASSLGGATTNEKLFF	TGTGCCAGCAGCTTAGGTGGGGCAACAACTAATGAAAAACTGTTTTTT
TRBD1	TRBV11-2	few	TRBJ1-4	CASSLNPGQGLEKLFF	TGTGCCAGCAGCTTAAATCCGGGACAGGGGCTTGAAAAACTGTTTTTT
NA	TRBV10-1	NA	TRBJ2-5	CASSESNHLQETRYF	TGCGCCAGCAGTGAGTCGAATCACCTCCAAGAGACCCGGTACTTC
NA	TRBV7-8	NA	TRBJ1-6	CASKTDSDSPLHF	TGTGCCAGCAAAACGGACAGCGATTCACCCCTCCACTTT
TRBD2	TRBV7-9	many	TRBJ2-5	CASSPTRSSGGETQYF	TGTGCCAGCAGCCCCACCCGGAGCTCGGGAGGCGAGACCCAGTACTTC
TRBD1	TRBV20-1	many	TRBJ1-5	CSVGQGDNQPQHF	TGCAGTGTAGGACAGGGGGATAATCAGCCCCAGCATTTT
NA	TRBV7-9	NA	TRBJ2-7	CASSLPGRSYEQYF	TGTGCCAGCAGCTTGCCGGGACGGTCCTACGAGCAGTACTTC
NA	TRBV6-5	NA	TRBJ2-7	CASSESLAYEQYF	TGTGCCAGCAGTGAAAGCCTAGCCTACGAGCAGTACTTC
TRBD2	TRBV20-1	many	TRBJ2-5	CSAFPGLAGDKTQYF	TGCAGTGCTTTCCCGGGACTAGCGGGGGATAAGACCCAGTACTTC
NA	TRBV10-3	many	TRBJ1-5	CAISDMRHGNQPQHF	TGTGCCATCAGTGATATGAGGCACGGGAATCAGCCCCAGCATTTT
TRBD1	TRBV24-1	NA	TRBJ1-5	CATSDAGTGSNQPQHF	TGTGCCACCAGTGACGCCGGGACAGGGAGTAATCAGCCCCAGCATTTT
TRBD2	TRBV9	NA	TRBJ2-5	CASSVGLAGEGETQYF	TGTGCCAGCAGCGTAGGACTAGCGGGAGAGGGTGAGACCCAGTACTTC
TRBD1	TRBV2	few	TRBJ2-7	CASVTGGPSYEQYF	TGTGCCAGCGTAACAGGGGGCCCTAGCTACGAGCAGTACTTC
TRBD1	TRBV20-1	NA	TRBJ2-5	CSAMETGESQYF	TGCAGTGCTATGGAGACAGGGGAGTCCCAGTACTTC
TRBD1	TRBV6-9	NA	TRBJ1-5	CATGTGTENQPQHF	TGTGCCACCGGGACAGGGACGGAAAATCAGCCCCAGCATTTT
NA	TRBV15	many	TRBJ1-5	CATSRDITENQPQHF	TGTGCCACCAGCAGAGATATAACAGAGAATCAGCCCCAGCATTTT
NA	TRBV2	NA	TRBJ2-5	CASSENGNSNQPQYF	TGTGCCAGCAGTGAGAACGGGAATAGCAATCAGCCCCAGTACTTC
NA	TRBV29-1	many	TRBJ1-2	CSVEEAGDGYTF	TGCAGCGTTGAAGAAGCAGGGGATGGCTACACCTTC
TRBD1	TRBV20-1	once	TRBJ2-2	CSARDWGQGRGELFF	TGCAGTGCTAGAGATTGGGGACAGGGTCGGGGGGAGCTGTTTTTT